This T cell receptor beta chain is from a study of cytomegalovirus exposure and HLA in healthy donors. Findings and limits, study-wide: Cytomegalovirus association was listed for 164 TCR beta chains.

About this clone: Its matching antigen is unknown.

PCR used 60 Vbeta primers and 13 Jbeta primers. Some clones are missing from TCRdb's copy, which holds only in-frame ones; the method was immunoSEQ multiplex PCR. This sample's table has about 160,000 clones. Sequenced material: PBMCs. This TCR came from a woman in her fifties or sixties in good health and CMV-seronegative.

The CDR3 loop is CASSFRTGGSYEQYF. CDR3 in DNA: TGTGCCAGCAGCTTTCGCACAGGGGGGTCCTACGAGCAGTACTTC. This chain uses TRBV7-6 with TRBJ2-7, with 8 bases fitting TRBD1. CDR1 is SGHVS and CDR2 is FNYEAQ in the germline V gene. The J segment lost 1 base and the V segment lost 3 bases, leaving 5 bases of the junction unmatched. The CDR3 runs to 15 residues.